The 27 T cell receptor beta chains listed next were all sequenced from one sample in a study of immune reconstitution after stem cell transplant in scleroderma. TCRdb reanalysed the RT-PCR reads using MiXCR and keeps one entry per CDR3 protein. Of under 2,500 distinct CDR3 sequences listed, under 14% were seen once; the top ten hold about 27%. This sample was gathered before or after autologous hematopoietic stem cell transplantation (not recorded which). The receptors originated from a female donor with systemic sclerosis.

Within the sample, this clonotype is medium-sized. This sequence joins TRBV27 and TRBJ2-3; a weak D match, TRBD2 (5 bases). V lost 7 bases and J 4 bases, leaving 12 bases between the germline ends. This CDR3 is built from 13 residues. Germline V CDR1 and CDR2: MNHEY, SMNVEV (reference sequence). The CDR3 reads CASTYSGADTQYF. CDR3 DNA: TGTGCCAGCACATACTCCGGGGCAGATACGCAGTATTTT.

The genes are TRBV25-1 and TRBJ2-4, with no clear D. The CDR3 is made up of 13 amino acids. V gave up 6 bases and J gave up 3 bases, with 9 bases separating them. The germline gives CDR1 MGHDK, CDR2 SYGVNS. CDR3 in DNA: TGTGCCAGCAGCCCACCAGACAAAAACATTCAGTACTTC. As protein: CASSPPDKNIQYF.

The CDR3 region is CASSTGTGGEYEQFF. CDR3 coding DNA: TGTGCCAGCAGTACCGGGACAGGGGGGGAATATGAGCAGTTCTTC. The rearrangement joins TRBV7-2 to TRBJ2-1; 11 nucleotides match TRBD1. Germline lookup yields CDR1 SGHTA and CDR2 FQGNSA. The CDR3 loop spans 15 amino acids. The V gene end was trimmed by 6 bases and the J gene end by 8 bases; junction bases not matched to a gene: 9.

This clonotype is labeled medium-sized. The rearrangement joins TRBV2 to TRBJ1-1; D ambiguous. The CDR3 extends over 13 amino acids. Trimming shortened V by 2 bases and J by 3 bases, and 7 bases separated the two germline ends. Germline assignment: CDR1 SNHLY and CDR2 FYNNEI. In DNA, the CDR3 is TGTGCCAGCAGTGAACCGGGCTACACTGAAGCTTTCTTT. As protein: CASSEPGYTEAFF.

This clonotype is categorized as medium-sized. The chain carries TRBV20-1 and TRBJ2-3; D is possibly TRBD1 (5 bases). CDR1 is DFQATT and CDR2 is SNEGSKA in the germline V gene (reference sequence). V gave up 6 bases and J gave up 2 bases, with 12 bases separating them. CDR3 length: 13 residues. In DNA form, the CDR3 reads TGCAGTGCACAGAAGGGGTTCACAGATACGCAGTATTTT. Translation: CSAQKGFTDTQYF.

In this sample, this clonotype turned up a few times. This chain's CDR3 is CASSLEAGAGSGNTIYF. In DNA, the CDR3 is TGCGCCAGCAGCTTGGAGGCGGGGGCCGGATCTGGAAACACCATATATTTT. The chain recombines TRBV5-1 with TRBJ1-3; D possibly corresponds to TRBD1 (6 bases). The V and J ends lost 0 bases and 1 base respectively, with 14 bases between them. The CDR3 length is 17 residues. The germline gives CDR1 SGHRS, CDR2 YFSETQ.

This clonotype was recorded once. A much larger clone sits a single nucleotide away, making a read error possible. The chain couples TRBV10-1 to TRBJ2-1; D possibly matches TRBD1 or TRBD2 (6 bases each). This CDR3 region has 14 residues. Germline assignment: CDR1 WNHNN and CDR2 SYGVQD (reference sequence). Trimming cost V 4 bases and J 8 bases, with 15 bases left between them. The chain's CDR3 is CASSGKGGSDEQFF. CDR3 DNA sequence: TGCGCCAGCAGTGGTAAGGGGGGTAGCGATGAGCAGTTCTTC.

This clonotype ranks as large. The CDR3 DNA reads TGTGCCAGCAGCTTAGTTTCTGCTAGCTCCTATAATTCACCCCTCCACTTT. Translated, it gives CASSLVSASSYNSPLHF. The J gene is TRBJ1-6, the V gene TRBV11-3, with D unclear. Trimming cost V 1 base and J 0 bases, with 10 bases left between them. Germline CDR1 SGHNT, CDR2 YENEEA. The CDR3 has 17 amino acids.

The chain joins TRBV5-1 to TRBJ1-3; D gene unclear. CDR1 is SGHRS and CDR2 is YFSETQ in the germline V gene. The CDR3 has 16 amino acids. The ends were cut back, 0 bases at V and 0 bases at J, with 10 bases in the middle. The CDR3 sequence: CASSLEVGTSGNTIYF. DNA of the CDR3: TGCGCCAGCAGCTTGGAAGTCGGTACCTCTGGAAACACCATATATTTT.

This clonotype is deemed medium-sized. The chain links TRBV6-5 to TRBJ1-1; a weak D match, TRBD1 (5 bases). Between the trimmed V and J ends, which lost 7 bases and 6 bases, there was a span of 21 bases. The CDR3 covers 15 residues. CDR1 and CDR2 (germline): MNHEY, SVGAGI. The CDR3 region is CASNSAGRVGSEAFF. Written as DNA, the CDR3 is TGTGCCAGCAACAGCGCGGGCAGGGTAGGATCTGAAGCTTTCTTT.

The chain recombines TRBV5-1 with TRBJ2-3; TRBD1 agrees at 10 bases. The junction had 5 bases not matched to a gene; V was cut back by 3 bases and J by 1 base. The CDR3 length is 16 residues. Germline V CDR1 and CDR2: SGHRS, YFSETQ. CDR3 in amino acids: CASSSTGTGGTDTQYF. The CDR3 DNA follows: TGCGCCAGCAGCTCGACGGGGACAGGGGGCACAGATACGCAGTATTTT. The whole variable domain, remainder taken from reference TRBV5-1 and TRBJ2-3, is KAGVTQTPRYLIKTRGQQVTLSCSPISGHRSVSWYQQTPGQGLQFLFEYFSETQRNKGNFPGRFSGRQFSNSRSEMNVSTLELGDSALYLCASSSTGTGGTDTQYFGPGTRLTVL.

This clonotype has more than one count but fewer than ten. The rearrangement joins TRBV29-1 to TRBJ2-1; D might be TRBD2 (6 bases). CDR1 and CDR2 (germline): SQVTM, ANQGSEA. Deletions cut 4 bases from V and 7 bases from J, with 17 bases between. There are 14 residues in the CDR3. In nucleotides, the CDR3 is TGCAGCGTTGCAACCGGGGGATGGGCGAATGAGCAGTTCTTC. Translation gives CSVATGGWANEQFF.

The gene calls are TRBV7-2 and TRBJ2-3; 7 bases map to TRBD2. V lost 0 bases and J lost 1; bases outside the gene matches: 7. The CDR3 is made up of 17 amino acids. Per the germline V gene, CDR1 is SGHTA and CDR2 is FQGNSA. Written as DNA, the CDR3 is TGTGCCAGCAGCTTAGCCCCAGCGGGGCTTCGCACAGATACGCAGTATTTT. Translated: CASSLAPAGLRTDTQYF.

By proportion, this clonotype is medium-sized (0.01 to 0.1%). The rearrangement joins TRBV29-1 to TRBJ1-5; D gene ambiguous. The V end was cut by 4 bases, the J end by 9 bases, with 13 bases between. The CDR3 is 12 amino acids. Germline-derived CDR1 and CDR2 are SQVTM and ANQGSEA. The CDR3 sequence: CSVAWEQGPQHF. The CDR3 region has the DNA TGCAGCGTTGCTTGGGAACAAGGGCCCCAGCATTTT.

This clonotype was detected a few times. The chain joins TRBV5-1 to TRBJ2-3, with 11 bases matching TRBD2. The CDR3 covers 14 residues. Germline CDR1 reads SGHRS; CDR2 reads YFSETQ. V dropped 5 bases and J dropped 3; count of bases not matched to a gene: 2. This CDR3 is CASSLAGGTDTQYF. The CDR3 bases are TGCGCCAGCAGTCTAGCGGGAGGTACAGATACGCAGTATTTT.

This sequence joins TRBV4-2 and TRBJ2-3; D remains unclear. Per germline, CDR1 LGHNA and CDR2 YNFKEQ. With 0 bases removed from V and 2 bases from J, the gap between germline ends came to 12 bases. CDR3 length: 16 amino acids. CDR3 region: CASSQDWAVITDTQYF. The CDR3 DNA sequence: TGTGCCAGCAGCCAAGATTGGGCAGTAATCACAGATACGCAGTATTTT.

In this sample, this clonotype turned up a few times. The V call is TRBV10-3, the J call TRBJ1-3; D is undetermined. CDR3 length: 12 amino acids. The germline V gene encodes CDR1 ENHRY and CDR2 SYGVKD. V lost 6 bases and J lost 4, with 7 bases in between. As DNA, the CDR3 is TGTGCCATCAGCCTCGGGGGAAACACCATATATTTT. Translation: CAISLGGNTIYF.

In its sample, this clonotype was seen a few times. This sequence joins TRBV6-5 and TRBJ2-5; D call uncertain. CDR3 length: 13 amino acids. V lost 6 bases and J 1 base, leaving 9 bases between the germline ends. The V gene's germline CDR1 is MNHEY and CDR2 SVGAGI. The CDR3 spells CASRARFQETQYF. CDR3 nucleotide sequence: TGTGCCAGCAGAGCAAGGTTCCAAGAGACCCAGTACTTC.

This clonotype was picked up a small number of times. The chain has TRBV7-6 and TRBJ2-7, with D perhaps TRBD2 (6 bases). The CDR3 extends over 14 amino acids. Germline assignment: CDR1 SGHVS and CDR2 FNYEAQ. Trimming took 5 bases from V and 5 from J, leaving 16 bases between them. CDR3: CASSPGHSGDEQYF. The CDR3 bases are TGTGCCAGCAGCCCCGGACATTCGGGGGACGAGCAGTACTTC.

The V and J genes are TRBV27 and TRBJ2-7; D possibly corresponds to TRBD1 (5 bases). V lost 4 bases, J lost 7 bases, and 14 bases lay in between. In germline, CDR1 is MNHEY, CDR2 SMNVEV (reference sequence). The CDR3 contains 13 residues. In DNA, the CDR3 is TGTGCCAGCAGTTCAGGGCCAACCAGTGAGCAGTACTTC. Its protein product is CASSSGPTSEQYF.

By frequency in the sample, this clonotype is medium-sized. The J gene is TRBJ1-1, the V gene TRBV5-5; 10 nucleotides align to TRBD1. Germline V CDR1 and CDR2: SGHKS, YYEKEE (reference sequence). The CDR3 has 14 amino acids. The junction had 2 bases not matched to a gene; V was cut back by 5 bases and J by 1 base. CDR3 amino acids: CASRRDRGNTEAFF. In DNA form, the CDR3 reads TGTGCCAGCAGACGGGACAGGGGGAACACTGAAGCTTTCTTT.

V and J are TRBV7-2 and TRBJ2-2; no clear D. CDR3 length: 14 amino acids. Looked up from germline, CDR1 is SGHTA and CDR2 is FQGNSA. V was cut by 5 bases and J by 0 bases, with 7 bases left in between. This CDR3 reads CASSPEPNTGELFF. The CDR3 nucleotides are TGTGCCAGCAGCCCCGAGCCGAACACCGGGGAGCTGTTTTTT.

The CDR3 reads CSVVWAGARGAGEQFF. CDR3 sequence (DNA): TGCAGCGTTGTTTGGGCGGGGGCCAGGGGTGCCGGTGAGCAGTTCTTC. V usage is TRBV29-1 and J usage is TRBJ2-1, with a tentative D call TRBD2 (7 bases). V gave up 4 bases and J gave up 9 bases, with 25 bases separating them. CDR3 length: 16 amino acids. Germline-derived CDR1 and CDR2 are SQVTM and ANQGSEA.

This clonotype was found a few times. The J gene is TRBJ2-7, the V gene TRBV29-1; 9 bases are a match to TRBD1. The CDR3 consists of 15 residues. Germline V gives CDR1 SQVTM, CDR2 ANQGSEA. Trimming took 2 bases from V and 5 from J; bases not matched to a gene: 10. The CDR3 DNA reads TGCAGCGTTGAAACAGGGGGCGGGCTCGGCGACGAGCAGTACTTC. The encoded protein is CSVETGGGLGDEQYF.

Only a few counts were recorded for this clonotype. The chain combines TRBV7-9 with TRBJ2-4, with D possibly matching TRBD1 (5 bases). The germline CDR1 and CDR2 sequences are SEHNR and FQNEAQ (reference sequence). Trimming stripped 3 bases from V and 8 bases from J, with 5 bases between. CDR3 length: 11 amino acids. CDR3 in amino acids: CASSFRDIQYF. CDR3 DNA: TGTGCCAGCAGCTTCAGGGACATTCAGTACTTC.

This chain uses TRBV7-8 with TRBJ1-1; TRBD1 matches 7 bases. The CDR3 totals 13 residues. Germline CDR1 is SGHVS and CDR2 is FQNEAQ. The J segment lost 3 bases and the V segment lost 7 bases, leaving 5 bases of the junction unmatched. The CDR3 DNA follows: TGTGCCAGCAAATCGACAGGGCACACTGAAGCTTTCTTT. Amino acids: CASKSTGHTEAFF.

This clonotype is labeled medium-sized. The CDR3 DNA follows: TGCAGTGCTCCACGAGATGGGGGGCGCTCCTATGGCTACACCTTC. It translates to CSAPRDGGRSYGYTF. The rearrangement uses TRBV20-1 and TRBJ1-2, with D tentatively TRBD1 (6 bases). This CDR3 is built from 15 residues. Germline CDR1 and CDR2: DFQATT and SNEGSKA (reference sequence). Trimming stripped 5 bases from V and 4 bases from J, with 20 bases between.